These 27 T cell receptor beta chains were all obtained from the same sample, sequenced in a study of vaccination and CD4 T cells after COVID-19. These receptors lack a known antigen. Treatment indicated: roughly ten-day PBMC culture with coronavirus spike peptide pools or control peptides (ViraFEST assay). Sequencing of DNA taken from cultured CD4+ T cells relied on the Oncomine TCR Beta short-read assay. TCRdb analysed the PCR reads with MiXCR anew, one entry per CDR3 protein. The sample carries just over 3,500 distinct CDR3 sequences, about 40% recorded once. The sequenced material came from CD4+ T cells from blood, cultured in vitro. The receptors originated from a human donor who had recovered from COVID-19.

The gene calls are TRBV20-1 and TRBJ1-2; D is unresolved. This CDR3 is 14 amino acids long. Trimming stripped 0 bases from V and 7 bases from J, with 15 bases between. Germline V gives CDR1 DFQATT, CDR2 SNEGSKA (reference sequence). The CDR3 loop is CSARDPAVSGGYTF. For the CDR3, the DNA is TGCAGTGCTAGAGATCCCGCCGTTAGCGGTGGCTACACCTTC.

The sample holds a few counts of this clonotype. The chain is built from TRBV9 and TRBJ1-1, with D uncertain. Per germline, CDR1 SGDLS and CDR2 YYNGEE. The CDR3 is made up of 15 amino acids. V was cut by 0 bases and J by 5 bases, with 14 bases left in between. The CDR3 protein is CASSVVPSPGTEAFF. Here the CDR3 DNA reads TGTGCCAGCAGCGTAGTTCCGAGTCCTGGGACTGAAGCTTTCTTT.

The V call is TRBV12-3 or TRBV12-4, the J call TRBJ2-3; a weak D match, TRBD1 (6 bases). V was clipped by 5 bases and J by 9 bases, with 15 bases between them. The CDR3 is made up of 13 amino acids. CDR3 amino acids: CASSRQALLTQYF. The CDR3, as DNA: TGTGCCAGCAGTAGACAGGCCCTCTTGACGCAGTATTTT.

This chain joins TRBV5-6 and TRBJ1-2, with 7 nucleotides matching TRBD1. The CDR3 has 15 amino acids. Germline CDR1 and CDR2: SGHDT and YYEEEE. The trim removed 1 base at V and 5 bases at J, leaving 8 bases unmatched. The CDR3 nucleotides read TGTGCCAGCAGCTTGTGGAACAGGGGAACTTATGGCTACACCTTC. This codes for CASSLWNRGTYGYTF.

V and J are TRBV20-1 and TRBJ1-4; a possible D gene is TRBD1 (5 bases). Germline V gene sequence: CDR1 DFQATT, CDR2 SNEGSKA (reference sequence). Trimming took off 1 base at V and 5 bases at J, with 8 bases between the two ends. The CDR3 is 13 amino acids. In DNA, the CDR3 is TGCAGTGCTAGAGGGGGGGGAAATGAAAAACTGTTTTTT. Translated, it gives CSARGGGNEKLFF.

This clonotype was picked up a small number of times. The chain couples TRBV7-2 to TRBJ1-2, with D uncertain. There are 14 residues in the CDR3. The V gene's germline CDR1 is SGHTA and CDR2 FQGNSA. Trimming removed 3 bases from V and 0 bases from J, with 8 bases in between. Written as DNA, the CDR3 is TGTGCCAGCAGCTTTGGCAGAACTAACTATGGCTACACCTTC. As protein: CASSFGRTNYGYTF.

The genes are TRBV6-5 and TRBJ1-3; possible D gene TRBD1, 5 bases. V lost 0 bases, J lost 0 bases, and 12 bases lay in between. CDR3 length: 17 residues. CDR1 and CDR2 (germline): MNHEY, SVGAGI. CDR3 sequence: CASSYSPGPNSGNTIYF. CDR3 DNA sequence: TGTGCCAGCAGTTACTCACCGGGACCGAACTCTGGAAACACCATATATTTT.

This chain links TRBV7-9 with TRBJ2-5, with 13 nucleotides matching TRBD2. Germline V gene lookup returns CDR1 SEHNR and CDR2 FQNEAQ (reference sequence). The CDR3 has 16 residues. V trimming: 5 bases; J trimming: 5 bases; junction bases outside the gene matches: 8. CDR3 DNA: TGTGCCAGCAGCCCCCACGGACTAGCGGGAGAGGAGACCCAGTACTTC. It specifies CASSPHGLAGEETQYF.

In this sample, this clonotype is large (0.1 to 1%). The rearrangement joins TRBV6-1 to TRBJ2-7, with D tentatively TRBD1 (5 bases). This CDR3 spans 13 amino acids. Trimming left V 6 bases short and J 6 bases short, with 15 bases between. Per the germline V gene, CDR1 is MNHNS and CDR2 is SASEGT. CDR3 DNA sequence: TGTGCCAGCAGATTCCAGGGCGGCGGCGAGCAGTACTTC. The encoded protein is CASRFQGGGEQYF.

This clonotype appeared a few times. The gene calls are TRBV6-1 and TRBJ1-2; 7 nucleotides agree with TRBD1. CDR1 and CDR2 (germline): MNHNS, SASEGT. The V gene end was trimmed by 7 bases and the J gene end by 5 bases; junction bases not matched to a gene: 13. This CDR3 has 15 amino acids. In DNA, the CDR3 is TGTGCCAGCACTATAAGGGGGCAGGCCCCTTATGGCTACACCTTC. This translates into CASTIRGQAPYGYTF.

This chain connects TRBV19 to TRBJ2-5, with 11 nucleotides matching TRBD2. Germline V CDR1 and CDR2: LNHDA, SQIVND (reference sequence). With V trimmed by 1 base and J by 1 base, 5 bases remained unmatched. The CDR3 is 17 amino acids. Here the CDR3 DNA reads TGTGCCAGTAGTATAGGGTCGGGGACTAGCGGCCAAGAGACCCAGTACTTC. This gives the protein CASSIGSGTSGQETQYF.

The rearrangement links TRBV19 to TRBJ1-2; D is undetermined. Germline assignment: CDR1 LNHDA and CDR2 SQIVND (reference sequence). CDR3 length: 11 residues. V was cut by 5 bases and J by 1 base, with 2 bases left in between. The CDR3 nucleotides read TGTGCCAGTAGTGTTAACTATGGCTACACCTTC. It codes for CASSVNYGYTF.

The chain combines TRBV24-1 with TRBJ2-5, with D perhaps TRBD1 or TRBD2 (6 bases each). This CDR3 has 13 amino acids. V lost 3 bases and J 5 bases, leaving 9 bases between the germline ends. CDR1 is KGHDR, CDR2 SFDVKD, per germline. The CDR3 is CATSDGGLETQYF. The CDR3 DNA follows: TGTGCCACCAGTGATGGGGGGCTGGAGACCCAGTACTTC.

The CDR3 here is CATSRILLDADTQYF. For the CDR3, the DNA is TGTGCCACCAGCAGAATCCTATTAGATGCAGATACGCAGTATTTT. V usage is TRBV15 and J usage is TRBJ2-3; D is uncertain. Trimming took 2 bases from V and 4 from J, leaving 13 bases between them. This CDR3 is built from 15 residues. CDR1 is LNHNV, CDR2 YYDKDF, per germline (reference sequence).

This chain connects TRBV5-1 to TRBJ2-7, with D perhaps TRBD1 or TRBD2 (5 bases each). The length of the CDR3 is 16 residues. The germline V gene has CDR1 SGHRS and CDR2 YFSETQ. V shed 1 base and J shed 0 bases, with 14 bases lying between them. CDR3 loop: CASSLLGPRSSYEQYF. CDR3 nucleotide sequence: TGCGCCAGCAGCTTGCTGGGACCGAGGAGCTCCTACGAGCAGTACTTC.

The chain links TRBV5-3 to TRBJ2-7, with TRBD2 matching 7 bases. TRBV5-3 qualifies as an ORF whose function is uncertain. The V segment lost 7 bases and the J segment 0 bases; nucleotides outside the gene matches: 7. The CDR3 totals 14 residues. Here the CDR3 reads CARQASGSSYEQYF. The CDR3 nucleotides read TGTGCCAGACAGGCTAGCGGAAGCTCCTACGAGCAGTACTTC.

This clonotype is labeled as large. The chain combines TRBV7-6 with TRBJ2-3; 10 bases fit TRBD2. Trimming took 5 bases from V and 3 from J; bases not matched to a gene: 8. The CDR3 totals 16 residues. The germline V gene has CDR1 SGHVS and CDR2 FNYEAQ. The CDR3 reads CASSRALAGATDTQYF. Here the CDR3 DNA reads TGTGCCAGCAGCCGGGCCCTAGCGGGGGCGACAGATACGCAGTATTTT.

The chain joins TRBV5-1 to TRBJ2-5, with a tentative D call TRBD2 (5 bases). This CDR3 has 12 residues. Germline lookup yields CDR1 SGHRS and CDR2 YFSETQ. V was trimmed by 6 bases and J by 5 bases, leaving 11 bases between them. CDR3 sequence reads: CASTLGGETQYF. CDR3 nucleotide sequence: TGCGCCAGCACCCTAGGCGGGGAGACCCAGTACTTC.

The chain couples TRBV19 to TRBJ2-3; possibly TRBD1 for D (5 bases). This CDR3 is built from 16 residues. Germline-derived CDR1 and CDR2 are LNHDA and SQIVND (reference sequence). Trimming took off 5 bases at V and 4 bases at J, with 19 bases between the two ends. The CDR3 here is CASSWQGSAGPDTQYF. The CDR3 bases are TGTGCCAGTAGTTGGCAGGGATCAGCAGGGCCAGATACGCAGTATTTT.

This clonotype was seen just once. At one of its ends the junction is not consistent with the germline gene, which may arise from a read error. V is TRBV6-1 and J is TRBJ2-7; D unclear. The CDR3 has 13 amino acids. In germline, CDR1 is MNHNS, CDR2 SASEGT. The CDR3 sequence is CAISESRTYEQYF. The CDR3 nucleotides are TGTGCCATCAGTGAGTCGAGGACCTACGAGCAGTACTTC.

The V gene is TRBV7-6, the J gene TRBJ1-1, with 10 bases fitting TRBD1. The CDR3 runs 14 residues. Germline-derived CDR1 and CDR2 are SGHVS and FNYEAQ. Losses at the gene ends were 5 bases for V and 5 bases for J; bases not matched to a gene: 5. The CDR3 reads CASSPRDRGTEAFF. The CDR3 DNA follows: TGTGCCAGCAGCCCCCGGGACAGGGGTACTGAAGCTTTCTTT.

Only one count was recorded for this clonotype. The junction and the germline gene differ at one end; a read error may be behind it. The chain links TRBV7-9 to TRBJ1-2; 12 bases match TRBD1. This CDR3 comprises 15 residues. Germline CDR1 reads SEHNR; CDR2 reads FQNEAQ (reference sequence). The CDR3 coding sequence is TGTACCAGCAGCCCAGGGACAGGGGGCATCTATGGCTACACCTTC. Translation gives CTSSPGTGGIYGYTF. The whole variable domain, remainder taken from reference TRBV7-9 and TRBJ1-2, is DTGVSQNPRHKITKRGQNVTFRCDPISEHNRLYWYRQTLGQGPEFLTYFQNEAQLEKSRLLSDRFSAERPKGSFSTLEIQRTEQGDSAMYLCTSSPGTGGIYGYTFGSGTRLTVV.

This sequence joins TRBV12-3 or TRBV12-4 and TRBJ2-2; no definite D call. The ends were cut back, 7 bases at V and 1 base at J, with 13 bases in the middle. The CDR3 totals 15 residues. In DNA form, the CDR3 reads TGTGCCAGCACCCGAACCGGACGGAACACCGGGGAGCTGTTTTTT. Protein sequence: CASTRTGRNTGELFF.

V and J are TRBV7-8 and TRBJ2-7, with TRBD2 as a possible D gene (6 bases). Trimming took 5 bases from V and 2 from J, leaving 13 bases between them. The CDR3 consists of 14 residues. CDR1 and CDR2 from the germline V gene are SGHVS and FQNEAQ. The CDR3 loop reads CASSPAGGAYEQYF. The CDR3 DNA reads TGTGCCAGCAGCCCAGCCGGGGGAGCCTACGAGCAGTACTTC.

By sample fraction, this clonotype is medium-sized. The DNA of the CDR3 is TGTGCCAGCAGCTTACAGGGGGCTGGTGGAGAGACCCAGTACTTC. Protein product: CASSLQGAGGETQYF. V and J are TRBV11-3 and TRBJ2-5; 8 nucleotides align to TRBD1. The ends lost 2 bases at V and 4 bases at J; junction bases unmatched: 6. The CDR3 extends over 15 amino acids. CDR1 and CDR2 from the germline V gene are SGHNT and YENEEA.

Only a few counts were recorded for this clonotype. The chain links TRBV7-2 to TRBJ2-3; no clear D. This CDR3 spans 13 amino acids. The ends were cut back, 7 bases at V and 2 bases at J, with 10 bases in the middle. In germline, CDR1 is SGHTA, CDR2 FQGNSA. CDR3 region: CASNHGITDTQYF. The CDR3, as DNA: TGTGCCAGCAACCATGGAATCACAGATACGCAGTATTTT.

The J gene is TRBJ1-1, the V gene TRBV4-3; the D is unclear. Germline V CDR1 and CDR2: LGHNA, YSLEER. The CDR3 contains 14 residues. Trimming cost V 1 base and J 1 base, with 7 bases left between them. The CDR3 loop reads CASSQAWQNTEAFF. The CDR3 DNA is TGCGCCAGCAGCCAAGCGTGGCAGAACACTGAAGCTTTCTTT.